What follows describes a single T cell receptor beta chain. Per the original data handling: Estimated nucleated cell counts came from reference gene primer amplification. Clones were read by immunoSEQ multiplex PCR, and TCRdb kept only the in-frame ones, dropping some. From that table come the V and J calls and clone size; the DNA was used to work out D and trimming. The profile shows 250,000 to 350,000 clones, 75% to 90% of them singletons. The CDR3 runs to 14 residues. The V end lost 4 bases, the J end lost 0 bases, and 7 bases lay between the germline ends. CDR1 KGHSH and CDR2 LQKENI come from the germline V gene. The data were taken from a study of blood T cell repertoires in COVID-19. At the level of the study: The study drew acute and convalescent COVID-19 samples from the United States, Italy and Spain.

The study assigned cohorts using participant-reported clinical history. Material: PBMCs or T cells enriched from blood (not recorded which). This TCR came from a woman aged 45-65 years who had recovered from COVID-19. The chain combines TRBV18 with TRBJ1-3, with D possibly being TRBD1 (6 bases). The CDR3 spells CASSRTDSGNTIYF. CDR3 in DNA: TGTGCCAGCTCACGGACAGACTCTGGAAACACCATATATTTT.